The 3 T cell receptor beta chains below all came from one sample that was sequenced in a study of control samples from healthy donors and cancer patients. Measured with immunoSEQ multiplex PCR; TCRdb has only the in-frame clones, and not every one. The data show roughly 30,000 clones, 79% seen once. Sequences were obtained from PBMCs. These receptors all stem from a man aged 55 to 70 with head and neck cancer.

This clone showed up just once. This chain links TRBV27 with TRBJ2-1, with D possibly matching TRBD2 (5 bases). Per germline, CDR1 MNHEY and CDR2 SMNVEV (reference sequence). The CDR3 runs 13 residues. Trimming took off 4 bases at V and 8 bases at J, with 12 bases between the two ends. The CDR3 DNA reads TGTGCCAGCAGTTACCGGACTCGTTATGAGCAGTTCTTC. Its translation: CASSYRTRYEQFF.

Concerning this clone: One end of the junction is discordant with germline, which a read error may explain. This chain joins TRBV30 and TRBJ2-1; D assignment may be TRBD1 or TRBD2 (5 bases each). The length of the CDR3 is 14 residues. Germline CDR1 reads GTSNPN; CDR2 reads SVGIG (reference sequence). The DNA of the CDR3 is TGTGCCGGGAGATCAGGGAGAAGACTCAATGAGCAGTTCTTC. This gives the protein CAGRSGRRLNEQFF.

The chain couples TRBV7-2 to TRBJ2-2, with 7 bases aligning to TRBD2. CDR1 is SGHTA, CDR2 FQGNSA, per germline. Losses at the gene ends were 1 base for V and 3 bases for J; bases not matched to a gene: 8. This CDR3 is built from 17 residues. CDR3 coding DNA: TGTGCCAGCAGCTTAGGTTTTAGCGGGCTAGACACCGGGGAGCTGTTTTTT. This codes for CASSLGFSGLDTGELFF.